The 17 T cell receptor beta chains reported below all come from one sample, sequenced in a study of shared T cell receptors in the human thymus. Only in-frame clones appear in the TCRdb table, and some are missing; sequencing was by immunoSEQ multiplex PCR. The sample shows roughly 710,000 clones, approximately 83% of them seen only once. These same data were also listed under a study on human thymus T cells.

The sample consisted of thymocytes. These receptor sequences come from a girl under three years old with a congenital heart defect.

J is TRBJ1-6 and V is TRBV19; D not certain. Trimming cost V 6 bases and J 8 bases, with 14 bases left between them. This CDR3 spans 14 amino acids. Germline V lookup: CDR1 LNHDA, CDR2 SQIVND (reference sequence). The CDR3 DNA reads as TGTGCCAGTAGCCCCAGGATCCCTGATTCACCCCTCCACTTT. Its protein product is CASSPRIPDSPLHF. The full variable domain, completed using reference TRBV19 and TRBJ1-6, is DGGITQSPKYLFRKEGQNVTLSCEQNLNHDAMYWYRQDPGQGLRLIYYSQIVNDFQKGDIAEGYSVSREKKESFPLTVTSAQKNPTAFYLCASSPRIPDSPLHFGNGTRLTVT.

Here the CDR3 reads CASSPRGRHNQPQHF. The CDR3 bases are TGTGCCAGCAGCCCCAGGGGCCGGCACAATCAGCCCCAGCATTTT. This chain links TRBV27 with TRBJ1-5; D possibly corresponds to TRBD1 (6 bases). Trimming pared 6 bases from V and 3 bases from J, leaving 15 bases between. Germline V CDR1 and CDR2: MNHEY, SMNVEV (reference sequence). The CDR3 consists of 15 residues.

The CDR3 reads CASSFAEDSVPPRPDLIKNTEAFF. The DNA of the CDR3 is TGTGCCAGCAGCTTCGCCGAAGACAGCGTCCCCCCACGTCCGGATCTCATAAAGAACACTGAAGCTTTCTTT. This chain uses TRBV13 with TRBJ1-1, with a possible D match to TRBD1 (5 bases). V was clipped by 3 bases and J by 1 base, with 39 bases between them. The germline gives CDR1 PRHDT, CDR2 FYEKMQ (reference sequence). This CDR3 is 24 amino acids long.

The chain carries TRBV6-5 and TRBJ1-6; D possibly corresponds to TRBD1 (5 bases). Germline CDR1 and CDR2: MNHEY and SVGAGI. The CDR3 totals 14 residues. The germline V and J ends were trimmed by 5 bases and 7 bases, with 12 bases remaining between them. The CDR3 region is CASSKQVGNSPLHF. The CDR3, as DNA: TGTGCCAGCAGTAAACAGGTGGGAAATTCACCCCTCCACTTT.

CDR3 DNA sequence: TGTGCCAGCAGCCACCCCCCTGGGCAGCCGAACACCGGGGAGCTGTTTTTT. It encodes CASSHPPGQPNTGELFF. This chain links TRBV27 with TRBJ2-2; the D is unclear. Trimming stripped 6 bases from V and 0 bases from J, with 17 bases between. The CDR3 spans 17 residues. Germline V gene lookup returns CDR1 MNHEY and CDR2 SMNVEV (reference sequence).

The rearrangement links TRBV11-2 to TRBJ1-2; D is possibly TRBD1 (6 bases). The CDR3 has 13 residues. Trimming took off 6 bases at V and 6 bases at J, with 14 bases between the two ends. Germline CDR1 is SGHAT and CDR2 is FQNNGV. In DNA, the CDR3 is TGTGCCAGCAGTTCCGGGACACCGCATGGCTACACCTTC. Amino acids: CASSSGTPHGYTF.

This clone was observed a few times. V and J are TRBV27 and TRBJ2-6; TRBD1 is a possible D gene (5 bases). V lost 4 bases and J lost 4, with 8 bases in between. The CDR3 sequence is 14 residues long. In germline, CDR1 is MNHEY, CDR2 SMNVEV (reference sequence). The CDR3 is CASSSGSGANVLTF. The CDR3 coding sequence is TGTGCCAGCAGTTCAGGGTCGGGGGCCAACGTCCTGACTTTC.

This clone was seen only a few times. The V gene is TRBV28, the J gene TRBJ1-5, with TRBD1 identical over 9 bases. The CDR3 totals 13 residues. V trimming: 5 bases; J trimming: 8 bases; junction bases outside the gene matches: 4. Germline V gene lookup returns CDR1 MDHEN and CDR2 SYDVKM. In DNA, the CDR3 is TGTGCCAGCAGTCAAGACAGGGGGGAGCCCCAGCATTTT. Residues: CASSQDRGEPQHF.

CDR3 in DNA: TGTGCCACCAGCAGAGATCACCCGAGACAGGGGCCGACATGGCCTCAGAACACTGAAGCTTTCTTT. It encodes CATSRDHPRQGPTWPQNTEAFF. The chain has TRBV15 and TRBJ1-1; 8 bases are a match to TRBD1. Trimming at V came to 0 bases and at J to 1 base, leaving 22 bases not matched to a gene. CDR3 length: 22 residues. Germline V CDR1 and CDR2: LNHNV, YYDKDF (reference sequence).

A few counts support this clone. J is TRBJ1-1 and V is TRBV7-3; D is undetermined. Trimming removed 3 bases from V and 6 bases from J, with 14 bases in between. The CDR3 loop spans 14 amino acids. In germline, CDR1 is SGHTA, CDR2 FQGTGA. The CDR3 sequence: CASSFPLGEAEAFF. CDR3 sequence (DNA): TGTGCCAGCAGCTTCCCGCTAGGAGAGGCTGAAGCTTTCTTT.

This sequence joins TRBV7-9 and TRBJ2-3; D gene ambiguous. The CDR3 has 15 residues. Looked up from germline, CDR1 is SEHNR and CDR2 is FQNEAQ (reference sequence). V shed 2 bases and J shed 3 bases, with 12 bases lying between them. In DNA, the CDR3 is TGTGCCAGCAGCTTAAAACGTTTAGCTACAGATACGCAGTATTTT. Its translation is CASSLKRLATDTQYF.

The chain is built from TRBV28 and TRBJ1-1; tentatively, D is TRBD1 (6 bases). Trimming removed 6 bases at V and 3 bases at J, with 14 bases between. Germline V gene lookup returns CDR1 MDHEN and CDR2 SYDVKM. The CDR3 has 14 residues. CDR3 loop: CASSSRTEYTEAFF. The DNA of the CDR3 is TGTGCCAGCAGCTCTCGGACAGAGTACACTGAAGCTTTCTTT. Together with reference TRBV28 and TRBJ1-1, the CDR3 gives the full variable domain: DVKVTQSSRYLVKRTGEKVFLECVQDMDHENMFWYRQDPGLGLRLIYFSYDVKMKEKGDIPEGYSVSREKKERFSLILESASTNQTSMYLCASSSRTEYTEAFFGQGTRLTVV.

This chain's CDR3 is CASPPEGRDNEQFF. For the CDR3, the DNA is TGTGCCAGCCCCCCCGAGGGAAGGGACAATGAGCAGTTCTTC. V and J are TRBV6-1 and TRBJ2-1; D possibly corresponds to TRBD2 (5 bases). There are 14 residues in the CDR3. The germline V gene has CDR1 MNHNS and CDR2 SASEGT. V shed 8 bases and J shed 5 bases, with 16 bases lying between them.

This clone has just a few counts. The chain uses TRBV7-2 and TRBJ1-2; a possible D gene is TRBD1 (5 bases). There are 15 residues in the CDR3. V was pared by 3 bases and J by 8 bases, with 19 bases between. Germline loops: CDR1 SGHTA, CDR2 FQGNSA. The CDR3 nucleotides are TGTGCCAGCAGCTTCGAAAGGAGGGGTAATTGCGGCTACACCTTC. Translated, it gives CASSFERRGNCGYTF.

The V gene is TRBV4-3, the J gene TRBJ1-1; D possibly corresponds to TRBD1 (6 bases). The CDR3 loop spans 15 amino acids. Germline V CDR1 and CDR2: LGHNA, YSLEER. V lost 0 bases, J lost 7 bases, and 15 bases lay in between. For the CDR3, the DNA is TGCGCCAGCAGCCAAGAAACGGGGGGCGGAATTGAAGCTTTCTTT. Protein product: CASSQETGGGIEAFF.

The V call is TRBV12-5, the J call TRBJ2-1; the match to TRBD2 covers 10 bases. Looked up from germline, CDR1 is LGHNT and CDR2 is FRNRAP. With 2 bases clipped from V and 0 bases from J, the junction kept 19 bases outside the gene matches. The CDR3 covers 22 residues. The CDR3 is CASGLPLTEESASGSSYNEQFF. In DNA form, the CDR3 reads TGTGCTAGTGGTTTGCCACTGACGGAGGAATCGGCTAGCGGGAGCTCCTACAATGAGCAGTTCTTC.

This clone was found a few times. The DNA for the CDR3 is TGTGCCAGCAGTCGAAGGACAGACTTGATCACTGAAGCTTTCTTT. It translates to CASSRRTDLITEAFF. The chain links TRBV6-6 to TRBJ1-1, with D tentatively TRBD1 (6 bases). This CDR3 has 15 residues. The V gene's germline CDR1 is MNHNY and CDR2 SVGAGI (reference sequence). The germline V and J ends were trimmed by 5 bases and 4 bases, with 17 bases remaining between them.